This record covers a single T cell receptor beta chain. CDR3 length: 13 amino acids. Germline values: CDR1 SEHNR, CDR2 FQNEAQ (reference sequence). V lost 8 bases, J lost 0 bases, and 8 bases lay in between. These data are taken from a study of blood T cell repertoires in COVID-19. Study information: PBMCs, B-cell-depleted T cells, or T cells were the source of the cDNA or gDNA that made up the material.

Assay used: immunoSEQ multiplex PCR; TCRdb lists only in-frame clones, some missing. The data show some 180,000 clones, roughly 90% seen once. This clonotype originated in a man between 50 and 59 years old with COVID-19, enrolled during active disease. The chain links TRBV7-9 to TRBJ2-4, with D unclear. Material for sequencing was peripheral blood. CDR3 region: CASEELAKNIQYF. The DNA for the CDR3 is TGTGCCAGCGAGGAGCTAGCCAAAAACATTCAGTACTTC.